This paragraph reports one TCR beta chain. This specimen belongs to a study of T cell changes during pregnancy in multiple sclerosis. Assay: immunoSEQ multiplex PCR; the TCRdb copy retains only in-frame clones and omits some. The sample yields about 36,000 clones, 85% to 95% seen once. The CDR3 covers 15 residues. With 8 bases removed from V and 1 base from J, the gap between germline ends came to 14 bases. Germline loops: CDR1 MDHEN, CDR2 SYDVKM. The chain carries TRBV28 and TRBJ2-2, with D perhaps TRBD2 (5 bases). Sequencing input: PBMCs (not recorded whether the cells were cultured). The origin of this receptor is a female donor with multiple sclerosis, enrolled in a pregnancy study. The CDR3 loop reads CASGGGLRNTGELFF. CDR3 nucleotides: TGTGCCAGCGGTGGTGGACTCAGGAACACCGGGGAGCTGTTTTTT.